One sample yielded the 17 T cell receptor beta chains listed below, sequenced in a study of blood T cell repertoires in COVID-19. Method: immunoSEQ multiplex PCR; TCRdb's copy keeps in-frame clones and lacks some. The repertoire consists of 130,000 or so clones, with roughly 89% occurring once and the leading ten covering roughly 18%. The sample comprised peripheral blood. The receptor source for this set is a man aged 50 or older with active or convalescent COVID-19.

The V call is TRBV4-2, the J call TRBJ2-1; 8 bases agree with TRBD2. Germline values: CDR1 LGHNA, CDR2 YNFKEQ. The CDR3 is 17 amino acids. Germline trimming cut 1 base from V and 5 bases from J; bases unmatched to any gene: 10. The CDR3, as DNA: TGTGCCAGCAGCCAAGGGATTGGGACTAGGATAGACAATGAGCAGTTCTTC. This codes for CASSQGIGTRIDNEQFF.

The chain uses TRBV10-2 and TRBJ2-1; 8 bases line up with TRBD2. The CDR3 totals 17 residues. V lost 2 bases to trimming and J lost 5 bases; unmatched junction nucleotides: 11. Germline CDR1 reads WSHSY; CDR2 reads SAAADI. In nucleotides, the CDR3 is TGCGCCAGCAGTGAGGTTGTCGGCGGGGGGTTAAACAATGAGCAGTTCTTC. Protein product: CASSEVVGGGLNNEQFF.

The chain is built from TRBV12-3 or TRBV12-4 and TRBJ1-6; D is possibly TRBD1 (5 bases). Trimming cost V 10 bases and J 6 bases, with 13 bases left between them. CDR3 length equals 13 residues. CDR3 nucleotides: TGTGCCACGAACCAAACAGGTAATTCACCCCTCCACTTT. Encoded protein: CATNQTGNSPLHF.

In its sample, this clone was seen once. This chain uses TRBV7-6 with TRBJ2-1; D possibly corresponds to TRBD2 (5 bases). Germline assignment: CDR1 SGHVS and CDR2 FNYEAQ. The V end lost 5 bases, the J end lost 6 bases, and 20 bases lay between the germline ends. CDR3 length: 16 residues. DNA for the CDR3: TGTGCCAGCAGCGCGACCCTGAGTAAAGGAGGCAATGAGCAGTTCTTC. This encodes CASSATLSKGGNEQFF. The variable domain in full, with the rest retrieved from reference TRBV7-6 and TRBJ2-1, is GAGVSQSPRYKVTKRGQDVALRCDPISGHVSLYWYRQALGQGPEFLTYFNYEAQQDKSGLPNDRFSAERPEGSISTLTIQRTEQRDSAMYRCASSATLSKGGNEQFFGPGTRLTVL.

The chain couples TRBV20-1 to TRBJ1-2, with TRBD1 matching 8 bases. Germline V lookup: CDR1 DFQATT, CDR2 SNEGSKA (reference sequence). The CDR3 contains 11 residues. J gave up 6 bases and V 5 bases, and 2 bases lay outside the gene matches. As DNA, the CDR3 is TGCAGTGCTGGGACAGGCGATGGCTACACCTTC. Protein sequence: CSAGTGDGYTF.

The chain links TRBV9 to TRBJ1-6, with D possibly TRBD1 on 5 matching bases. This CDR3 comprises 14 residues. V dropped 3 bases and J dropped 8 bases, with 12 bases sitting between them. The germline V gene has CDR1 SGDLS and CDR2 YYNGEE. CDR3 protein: CASSGAQGYSPLHF. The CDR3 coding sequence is TGTGCCAGCAGCGGAGCTCAGGGTTATTCACCCCTCCACTTT. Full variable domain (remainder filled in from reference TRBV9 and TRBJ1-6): DSGVTQTPKHLITATGQRVTLRCSPRSGDLSVYWYQQSLDQGLQFLIQYYNGEERAKGNILERFSAQQFPDLHSELNLSSLELGDSALYFCASSGAQGYSPLHFGNGTRLTVT.

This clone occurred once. The CDR3, as DNA: TGTGCCAGCAGCTTAGTAACGCAGGGGGCCACCGGGGAGCTGTTTTTT. Translation: CASSLVTQGATGELFF. The rearrangement joins TRBV7-2 to TRBJ2-2, with TRBD1 identical over 8 bases. Germline V gives CDR1 SGHTA, CDR2 FQGNSA. The CDR3 is 16 residues long. The trim removed 1 base at V and 4 bases at J, leaving 5 bases unmatched.

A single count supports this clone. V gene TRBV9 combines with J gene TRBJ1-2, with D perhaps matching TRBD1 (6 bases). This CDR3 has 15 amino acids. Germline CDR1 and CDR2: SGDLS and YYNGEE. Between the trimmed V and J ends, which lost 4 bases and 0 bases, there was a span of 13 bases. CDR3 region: CASSPSSGANYGYTF. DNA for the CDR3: TGTGCCAGCAGCCCAAGTTCAGGGGCTAACTATGGCTACACCTTC. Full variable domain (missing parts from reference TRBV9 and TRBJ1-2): DSGVTQTPKHLITATGQRVTLRCSPRSGDLSVYWYQQSLDQGLQFLIQYYNGEERAKGNILERFSAQQFPDLHSELNLSSLELGDSALYFCASSPSSGANYGYTFGSGTRLTVV.

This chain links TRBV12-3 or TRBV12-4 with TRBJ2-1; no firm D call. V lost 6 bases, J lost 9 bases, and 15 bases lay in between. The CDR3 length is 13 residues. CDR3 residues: CASRPQEVGEQFF. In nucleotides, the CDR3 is TGTGCCAGCAGGCCGCAGGAAGTAGGTGAGCAGTTCTTC.

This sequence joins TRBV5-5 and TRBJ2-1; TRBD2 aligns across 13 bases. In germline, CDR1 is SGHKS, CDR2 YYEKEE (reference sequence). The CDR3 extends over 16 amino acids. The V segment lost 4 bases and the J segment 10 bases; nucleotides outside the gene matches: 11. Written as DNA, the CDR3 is TGTGCCAGCAGCATCCGACTAGCGGGAGGCCTGGGGGAGCAGTTCTTC. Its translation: CASSIRLAGGLGEQFF.

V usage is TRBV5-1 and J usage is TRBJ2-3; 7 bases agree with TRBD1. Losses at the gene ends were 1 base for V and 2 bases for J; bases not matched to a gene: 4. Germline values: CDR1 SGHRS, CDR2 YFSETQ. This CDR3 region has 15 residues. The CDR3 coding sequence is TGCGCCAGCAGCTTGAACAGGGGAGACACAGATACGCAGTATTTT. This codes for CASSLNRGDTDTQYF.

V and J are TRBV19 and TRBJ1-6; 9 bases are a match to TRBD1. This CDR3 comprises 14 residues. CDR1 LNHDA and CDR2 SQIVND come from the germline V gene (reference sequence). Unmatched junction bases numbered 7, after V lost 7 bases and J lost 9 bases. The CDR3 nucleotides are TGTGCCAGTAAAAGGACAGGGGACGGTTCACCCCTCCACTTT. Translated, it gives CASKRTGDGSPLHF.

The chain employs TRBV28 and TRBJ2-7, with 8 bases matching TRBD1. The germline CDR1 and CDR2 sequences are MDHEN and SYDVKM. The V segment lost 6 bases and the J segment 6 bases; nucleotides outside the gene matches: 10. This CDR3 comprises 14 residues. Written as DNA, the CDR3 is TGTGCCAGCAGCCAGATCTCCAGGGGGCGCGAGCAGTACTTC. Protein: CASSQISRGREQYF.

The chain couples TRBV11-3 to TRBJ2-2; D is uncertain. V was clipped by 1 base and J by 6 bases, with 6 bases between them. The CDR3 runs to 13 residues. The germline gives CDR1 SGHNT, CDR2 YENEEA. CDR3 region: CASSLVLSGELFF. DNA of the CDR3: TGTGCCAGCAGCTTAGTCCTATCCGGGGAGCTGTTTTTT.

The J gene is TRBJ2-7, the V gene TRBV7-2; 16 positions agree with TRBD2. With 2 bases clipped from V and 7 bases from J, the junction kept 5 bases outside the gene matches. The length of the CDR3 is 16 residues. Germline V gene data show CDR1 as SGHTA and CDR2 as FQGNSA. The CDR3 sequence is CASSLMGLAGGQEQYF. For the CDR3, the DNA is TGTGCCAGCAGCTTAATGGGACTAGCGGGGGGGCAAGAGCAGTACTTC.

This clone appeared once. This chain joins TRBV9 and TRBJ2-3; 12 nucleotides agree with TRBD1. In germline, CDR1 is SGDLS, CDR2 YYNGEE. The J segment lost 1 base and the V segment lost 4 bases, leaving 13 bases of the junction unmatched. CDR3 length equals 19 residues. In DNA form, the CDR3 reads TGTGCCAGCAGCCCCGGGACAGGGGGCGATATAACCGGCACAGATACGCAGTATTTT. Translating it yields CASSPGTGGDITGTDTQYF.

The CDR3 nucleotides are TGTGCCAGTAGTCTCCAAAGGGGGCAGCAGGAAAAACTGTTTTTT. Translated, it gives CASSLQRGQQEKLFF. The J gene is TRBJ1-4, the V gene TRBV19, with TRBD1 matching over 7 bases. V trimming: 5 bases; J trimming: 8 bases; junction bases outside the gene matches: 11. CDR3 length: 15 amino acids. CDR1 and CDR2 (germline): LNHDA, SQIVND (reference sequence).